The entry that follows covers one T cell receptor (beta chain) sequence. Its antigen remains unidentified. CD4+ T cell IFNgamma after overnight CMV lysate exposure gave donor CMV status. CD8 T cells were positively selected from what remained after CD4 positive selection. The sample belongs to a study of naive and memory T cell subsets. The beta constant-region primer was an equimolar mix of two oligonucleotides covering TRBC1 and TRBC2. The ligated cDNA underwent four PCR rounds using SP2 and nested alpha and beta constant-region primers. TCRdb passed the UMI-ligation and nested PCR reads through MiXCR, listing each CDR3 protein once. The sample includes about 90,000 distinct CDR3 sequences, approximately 11% of them seen just once. Deletions cut 0 bases from V and 8 bases from J, with 16 bases between. This CDR3 contains 15 residues. Germline assignment: CDR1 SGHVS and CDR2 FQNEAQ. Study findings and constraints: Possibly reflecting memory cells re-expressing CD45RA, a few larger clonotypes occurred in naive repertoires, especially CD8. RNA-based TCR counts may shift with T cell activation and differentiation.

The TCR originated in a human donor in good health. The chain recombines TRBV7-8 with TRBJ1-1, with D maybe TRBD1 (5 bases). Sequencing was performed on naive CD4+ T cells from blood. Here the CDR3 DNA reads TGTGCCAGCAGCTTAGCTATCGGGGGAGTAACCGAAGCTTTCTTT. Translating it yields CASSLAIGGVTEAFF.